The clone carrying this T cell receptor beta chain was counted only a few times. This entry belongs to a study of regulatory T cells in long-lasting Graves disease. Time point in this sample: newly diagnosed GD, antithyroid drugs for less than 3 months. Isolated PBMC RNA provided the starting material for the TCR library. Patients came through an endocrinology department, and that department was in Xi'an, China. CDR3-region Arm-PCR and iRepertoire HTBI primers produced the TCR beta libraries. Per the original methods: Across the samples, identification revealed about 62 TRBV and 15 or so TRBJ segments. TCRdb itself ran the multiplex PCR reads through MiXCR, one entry per CDR3 protein. None of the V and J calls come from the authors' own analysis; TCRdb made them. Among roughly 220,000 distinct CDR3 sequences, around 19% were seen once, and the ten largest hold approximately 20%. CDR1 WSHSY and CDR2 SAAADI come from the germline V gene. Trimming stripped 4 bases from V and 4 bases from J, with 10 bases between. The CDR3 covers 13 residues.

The chain recombines TRBV10-2 with TRBJ1-2; tentatively, D is TRBD1 (6 bases). This sequence was found in a female donor with Graves disease. The starting material was peripheral blood mononuclear cells (PBMCs), obtained at new diagnosis, from a patient treated with antithyroid drugs. DNA for the CDR3: TGCGCCAGCAGTGGGGGGCAGGGCTATGGCTACACCTTC. Translation gives CASSGGQGYGYTF.